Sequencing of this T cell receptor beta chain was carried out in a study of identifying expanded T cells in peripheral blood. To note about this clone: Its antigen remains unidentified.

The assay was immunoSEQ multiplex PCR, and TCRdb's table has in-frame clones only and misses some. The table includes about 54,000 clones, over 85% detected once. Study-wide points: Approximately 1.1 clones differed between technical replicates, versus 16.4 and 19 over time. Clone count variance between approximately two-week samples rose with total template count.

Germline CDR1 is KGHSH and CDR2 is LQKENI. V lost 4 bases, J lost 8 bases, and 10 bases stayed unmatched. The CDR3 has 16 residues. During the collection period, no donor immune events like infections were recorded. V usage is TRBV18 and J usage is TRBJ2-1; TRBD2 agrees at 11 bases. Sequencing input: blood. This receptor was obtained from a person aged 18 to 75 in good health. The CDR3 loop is CASSRIAGGLKDEQFF. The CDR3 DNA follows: TGTGCCAGCTCACGAATAGCGGGAGGGCTTAAGGATGAGCAGTTCTTC.